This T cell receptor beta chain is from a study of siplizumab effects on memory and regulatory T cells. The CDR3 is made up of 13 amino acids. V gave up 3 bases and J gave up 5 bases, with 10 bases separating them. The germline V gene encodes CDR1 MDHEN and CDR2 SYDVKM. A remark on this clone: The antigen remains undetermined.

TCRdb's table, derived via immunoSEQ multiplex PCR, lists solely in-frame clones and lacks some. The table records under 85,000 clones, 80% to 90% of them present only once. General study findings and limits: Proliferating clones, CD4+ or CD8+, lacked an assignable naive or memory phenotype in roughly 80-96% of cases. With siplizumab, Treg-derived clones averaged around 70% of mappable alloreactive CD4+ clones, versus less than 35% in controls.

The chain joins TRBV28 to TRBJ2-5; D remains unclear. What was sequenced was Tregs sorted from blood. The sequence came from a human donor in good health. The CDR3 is CASSFPVRETQYF. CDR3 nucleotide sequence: TGTGCCAGCAGTTTTCCGGTCCGGGAGACCCAGTACTTC.